This TCR beta chain was sequenced during a study of CD8+CD57+ T cells in acquired aplastic anemia. At the level of the study: Sorted CD4+ and CD8+ cells yielded approximately 3.4 ug of DNA on average.

Profiles of TCR beta VDJ and CDR3 were generated from a genomic DNA template. TCRdb analysed the reads with MiXCR anew, one entry per CDR3 protein. The data hold tens of thousands of distinct CDR3 sequences, with 60% to 80% observed a single time. This clonotype has a count of ten or more. CD8+CD57+ cell expansion, shown by flow cytometry, had occurred in the patients selected for sequencing. All patients were therapy-naive when blood was sampled. The germline V and J ends were trimmed by 6 bases and 0 bases, with 9 bases remaining between them. This CDR3 region has 13 residues. J is TRBJ2-7 and V is TRBV12-3 or TRBV12-4; no firm D call. The TCR originated in a human donor with aplastic anemia. The sample consisted of sorted CD4+, CD8+, or CD8+CD57+ T cells (not recorded which) from PBMCs. CDR3 sequence: CASSPFSSYEQYF. The CDR3 DNA sequence: TGTGCCAGCAGCCCATTTAGCTCCTACGAGCAGTACTTC.